This T cell receptor beta chain was obtained from a study of T cell responses to AZD1222 COVID-19 vaccine. Study-level background: It was second doses at about 4 or about 12 weeks that were pooled. General study findings and limits: The donor group comprised mostly white British people and more females; the analysis possibly underestimated clonal diversity. After two AZD1222 doses, spike-specific TCR breadth and depth rose versus day 0.

Sequencing was performed with immunoSEQ multiplex PCR; in TCRdb, only in-frame clones are kept and a portion is missing. Here the sample spans about 120,000 clones, 85% to 90% being singletons. This clone was detected once. The antigen is undetermined. The CDR3 has 13 amino acids. V gave up 4 bases and J gave up 2 bases; unmatched junction bases: 4. Germline V CDR1 and CDR2: GTSNPN, SVGIG (reference sequence). This chain joins TRBV30 and TRBJ1-1; 7 bases are shared with TRBD1. This TCR came from an adult in good health. The specimen was peripheral blood, collected on day 0 of AZD1222 vaccination. The CDR3 sequence: CAWTRQGNTEAFF. The CDR3 DNA follows: TGTGCCTGGACCCGACAGGGAAACACTGAAGCTTTCTTT.